The text below deals with one T cell receptor (beta chain). These data come from a study of T cells after yellow fever vaccination. Making TCR cDNA involved 5'RACE template switching, which added UMIs and a universal primer site. TCRdb ran MiXCR on the 5' RACE reads and lists one entry per CDR3 protein. The sample contains 300,000 to 400,000 distinct CDR3 sequences, more than 8.5% of which appear only once. Losses at the gene ends were 4 bases for V and 0 bases for J; bases not matched to a gene: 9. Germline loops: CDR1 SNHLY, CDR2 FYNNEI. This CDR3 has 17 amino acids. This TCR came from a man between 18 and 29 years old who received the YFV17D yellow fever vaccine. The starting material was PBMCs, obtained on the day of the first yellow fever vaccination. The rearrangement links TRBV2 to TRBJ2-4; 7 bases fit TRBD1. The CDR3 coding sequence is TGTGCCAGCAGTGGAGGGGTGGCAGGGGGAGCCAAAAACATTCAGTACTTC. Encoded protein: CASSGGVAGGAKNIQYF. The entire variable domain, with the rest obtained from reference TRBV2 and TRBJ2-4, is as follows: EPEVTQTPSHQVTQMGQEVILRCVPISNHLYFYWYRQILGQKVEFLVSFYNNEISEKSEIFDDQFSVERPDGSNFTLKIRSTKLEDSAMYFCASSGGVAGGAKNIQYFGAGTRLSVL.